This TCR beta chain came from a study of T cells in tuberculosis. About the research overall: In South Africa, adults with active tuberculosis were compared with IGRA-negative and latently infected IGRA-positive adolescents. Study outcomes and limitations: Active tuberculosis alpha repertoires lay closer to GMM-specific TCRs than controls'. Selection depended on which cryopreserved specimens were available.

Profiling relied on immunoSEQ multiplex PCR, and the TCRdb table lists in-frame clones only, not all of them. In the table there are under 45,000 clones, less than 95% of which are singletons. Time point specified: new active TB diagnosis, blood taken before or within 7 days of starting treatment. Confirmation came from sputum smear and/or culture positivity for M. tuberculosis. Regarding this clone: Antigen: not known.

From germline, CDR1 is SNHLY and CDR2 FYNNEI. The CDR3 consists of 14 residues. V lost 1 base and J 4 bases, leaving 9 bases between the germline ends. This receptor was taken from an adult with tuberculosis. The chain joins TRBV2 to TRBJ2-3; D gene ambiguous. This specimen consisted of PBMCs, obtained at tuberculosis diagnosis. The CDR3 bases are TGTGCCAGCAGTGAAGGTGTCGCGCCAGATACGCAGTATTTT. Its protein is CASSEGVAPDTQYF.